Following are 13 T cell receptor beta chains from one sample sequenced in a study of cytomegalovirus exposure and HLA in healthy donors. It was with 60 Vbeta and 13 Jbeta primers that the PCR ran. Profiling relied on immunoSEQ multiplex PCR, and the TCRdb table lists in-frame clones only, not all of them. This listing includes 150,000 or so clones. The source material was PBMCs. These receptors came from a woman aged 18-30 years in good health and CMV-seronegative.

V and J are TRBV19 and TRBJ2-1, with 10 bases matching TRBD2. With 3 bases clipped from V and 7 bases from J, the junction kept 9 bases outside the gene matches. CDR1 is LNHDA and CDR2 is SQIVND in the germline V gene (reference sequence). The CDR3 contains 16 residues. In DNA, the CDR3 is TGTGCCAGTAGTATTTTAAGGAGCGGGAGGGCGAATGAGCAGTTCTTC. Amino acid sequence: CASSILRSGRANEQFF.

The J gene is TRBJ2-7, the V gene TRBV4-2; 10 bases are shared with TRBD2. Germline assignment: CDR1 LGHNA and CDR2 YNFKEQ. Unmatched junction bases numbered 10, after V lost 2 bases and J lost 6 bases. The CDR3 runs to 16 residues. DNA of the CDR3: TGTGCCAGCAGCCAACTCGGACTAGCGGAGACGGGCGAGCAGTACTTC. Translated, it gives CASSQLGLAETGEQYF.

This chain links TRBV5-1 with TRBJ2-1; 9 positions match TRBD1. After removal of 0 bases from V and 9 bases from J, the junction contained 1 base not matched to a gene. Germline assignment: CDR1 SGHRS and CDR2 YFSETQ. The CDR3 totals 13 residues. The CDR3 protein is CASSLATGGEQFF. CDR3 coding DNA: TGCGCCAGCAGCTTGGCGACAGGGGGTGAGCAGTTCTTC. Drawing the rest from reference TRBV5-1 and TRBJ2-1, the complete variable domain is KAGVTQTPRYLIKTRGQQVTLSCSPISGHRSVSWYQQTPGQGLQFLFEYFSETQRNKGNFPGRFSGRQFSNSRSEMNVSTLELGDSALYLCASSLATGGEQFFGPGTRLTVL.

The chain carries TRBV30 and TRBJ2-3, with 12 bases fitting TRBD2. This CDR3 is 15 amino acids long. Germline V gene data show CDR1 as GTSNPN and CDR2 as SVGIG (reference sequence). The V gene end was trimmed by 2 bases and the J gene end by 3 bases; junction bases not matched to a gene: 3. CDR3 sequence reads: CAWSKGTSGTDTQYF. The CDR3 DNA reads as TGTGCCTGGAGTAAAGGGACTAGCGGGACAGATACGCAGTATTTT. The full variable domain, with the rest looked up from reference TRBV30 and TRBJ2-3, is SQTIHQWPATLVQPVGSPLSLECTVEGTSNPNLYWYRQAAGRGLQLLFYSVGIGQISSEVPQNLSASRPQDRQFILSSKKLLLSDSGFYLCAWSKGTSGTDTQYFGPGTRLTVL.

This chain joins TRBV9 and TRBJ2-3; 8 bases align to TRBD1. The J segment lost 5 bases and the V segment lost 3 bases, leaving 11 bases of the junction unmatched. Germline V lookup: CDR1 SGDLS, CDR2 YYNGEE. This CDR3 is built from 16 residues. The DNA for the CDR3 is TGTGCCAGCAGCGCTAGGCAGGGGGCGCTTAGAGATACGCAGTATTTT. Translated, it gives CASSARQGALRDTQYF.

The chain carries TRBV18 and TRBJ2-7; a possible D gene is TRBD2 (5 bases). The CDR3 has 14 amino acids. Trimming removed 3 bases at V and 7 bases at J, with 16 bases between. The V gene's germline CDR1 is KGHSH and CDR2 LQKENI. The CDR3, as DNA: TGTGCCAGCTCACCGACTAATCAAGTGCGGGAGCAGTACTTC. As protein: CASSPTNQVREQYF.

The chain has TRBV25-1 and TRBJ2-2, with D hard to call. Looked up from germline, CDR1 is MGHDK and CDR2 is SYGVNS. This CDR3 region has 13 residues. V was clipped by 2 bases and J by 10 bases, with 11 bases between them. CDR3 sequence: CASSEDWYEELFF. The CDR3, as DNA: TGTGCCAGCAGTGAAGACTGGTACGAGGAGCTGTTTTTT.

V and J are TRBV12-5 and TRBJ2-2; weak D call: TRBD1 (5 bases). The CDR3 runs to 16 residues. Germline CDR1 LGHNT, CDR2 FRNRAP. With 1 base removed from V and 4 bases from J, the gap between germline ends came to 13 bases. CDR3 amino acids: CASGLERARGTGELFF. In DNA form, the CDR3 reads TGTGCTAGTGGTTTGGAACGAGCAAGGGGCACCGGGGAGCTGTTTTTT.

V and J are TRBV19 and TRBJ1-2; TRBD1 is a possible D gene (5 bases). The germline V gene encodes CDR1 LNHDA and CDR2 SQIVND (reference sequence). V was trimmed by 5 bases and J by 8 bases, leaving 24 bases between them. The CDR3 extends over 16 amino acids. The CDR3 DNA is TGTGCCAGTAGTCCCTTGGGGGGGGTATGGGCTTTCGGCTACACCTTC. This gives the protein CASSPLGGVWAFGYTF.

This CDR3 is CASSSGTVSTYEQYF. The DNA for the CDR3 is TGTGCCAGCAGCTCCGGGACAGTCTCTACGTACGAGCAGTACTTC. This chain links TRBV27 with TRBJ2-7, with 7 bases fitting TRBD1. The CDR3 consists of 15 residues. With V trimmed by 6 bases and J by 4 bases, 12 bases remained unmatched. CDR1 and CDR2 from the germline V gene are MNHEY and SMNVEV (reference sequence).

CDR3 in amino acids: CASSFRTGGYDTEAFF. CDR3 coding DNA: TGTGCCAGCAGTTTCCGGACAGGGGGCTACGACACTGAAGCTTTCTTT. J is TRBJ1-1 and V is TRBV27, with TRBD1 identical over 11 bases. After removal of 3 bases from V and 3 bases from J, the junction contained 6 bases not matched to a gene. The CDR3 is made up of 16 amino acids. Germline CDR1 and CDR2: MNHEY and SMNVEV (reference sequence).

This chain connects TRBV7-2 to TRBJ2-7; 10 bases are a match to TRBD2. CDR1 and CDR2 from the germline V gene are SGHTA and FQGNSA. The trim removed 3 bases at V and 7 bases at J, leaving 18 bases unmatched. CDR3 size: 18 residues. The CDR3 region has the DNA TGTGCCAGCAGCTTTCGGGGTCTAGCGGGAGTTCCCGGCTATGAGCAGTACTTC. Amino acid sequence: CASSFRGLAGVPGYEQYF.

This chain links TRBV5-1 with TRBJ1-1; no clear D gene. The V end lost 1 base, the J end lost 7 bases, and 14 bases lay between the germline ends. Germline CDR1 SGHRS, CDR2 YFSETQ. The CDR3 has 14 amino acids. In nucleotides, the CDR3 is TGCGCCAGCAGCTTGAGAGGGTCGCTCGGTGAAGCTTTCTTT. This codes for CASSLRGSLGEAFF.